One and the same sample provided the 10 T cell receptor beta chains below, sequenced in a study of cytomegalovirus exposure and HLA in healthy donors. PCR primers comprised 60 Vbeta and 13 Jbeta primers. Clones were sequenced by immunoSEQ multiplex PCR, and TCRdb holds only the in-frame ones, with some missing. This table holds roughly 150,000 clones, about 75% found once. Specimen: PBMCs. These receptors were taken from a man aged 18 to 29 in good health and CMV-seropositive.

CDR3 coding DNA: TGTGCCAGCAGTGAAGGTAGGCTCGGGTCCCCCCAGCATTTT. Protein product: CASSEGRLGSPQHF. This sequence joins TRBV2 and TRBJ1-5; D is uncertain. Deletions cut 1 base from V and 10 bases from J, with 14 bases between. This CDR3 comprises 14 residues. CDR1 and CDR2 (germline): SNHLY, FYNNEI.

This rearrangement joins TRBV7-3 to TRBJ2-1; 10 bases fit TRBD1. Germline values: CDR1 SGHTA, CDR2 FQGTGA. Unmatched junction bases numbered 3, after V lost 5 bases and J lost 5 bases. The CDR3 sequence is 14 residues long. CDR3 amino acids: CASSPGQGNNEQFF. CDR3 nucleotide sequence: TGTGCCAGCAGCCCGGGACAGGGGAACAATGAGCAGTTCTTC. Full variable domain (remainder filled in from reference TRBV7-3 and TRBJ2-1): GAGVSQTPSNKVTEKGKYVELRCDPISGHTALYWYRQSLGQGPEFLIYFQGTGAADDSGLPNDRFFAVRPEGSVSTLKIQRTERGDSAVYLCASSPGQGNNEQFFGPGTRLTVL.

The gene calls are TRBV6-4 and TRBJ2-1; perhaps TRBD2 as D (6 bases). The V end was cut by 5 bases, the J end by 5 bases, with 13 bases between. Germline lookup yields CDR1 MRHNA and CDR2 SNTAGT. CDR3 length: 14 residues. The CDR3 DNA follows: TGTGCCAGCAGTAGAGGGGTAGCGGACAATGAGCAGTTCTTC. Protein product: CASSRGVADNEQFF.

The rearrangement joins TRBV5-4 to TRBJ2-2, with 10 bases that match TRBD2. The germline gives CDR1 SGHNT, CDR2 YYREEE (reference sequence). This CDR3 region has 16 residues. V lost 4 bases to trimming and J lost 1 base; unmatched junction nucleotides: 4. The CDR3 region has the DNA TGTGCCAGCAGCGCTGGGACTAGCGAGAACACCGGGGAGCTGTTTTTT. Translating gives CASSAGTSENTGELFF.

This chain uses TRBV18 with TRBJ1-2; TRBD1 might be the D (5 bases). CDR1 is KGHSH, CDR2 LQKENI, per germline. The CDR3 runs to 13 residues. V was pared by 3 bases and J by 4 bases, with 9 bases between. The CDR3 region is CASSPPGGYGYTF. The CDR3 DNA reads TGTGCCAGCTCACCTCCGGGGGGCTATGGCTACACCTTC.

The chain joins TRBV30 to TRBJ1-5, with D maybe TRBD1 (5 bases). Trimming removed 3 bases at V and 3 bases at J, with 30 bases between. This CDR3 spans 20 amino acids. CDR1 is GTSNPN, CDR2 SVGIG, per germline (reference sequence). The DNA for the CDR3 is TGTGCCTGGAGCCACCGGGGGACGGATGGATGGTCGCAAGACAATCAGCCCCAGCATTTT. Translating it yields CAWSHRGTDGWSQDNQPQHF. The full variable domain, its missing parts supplied by reference TRBV30 and TRBJ1-5, is SQTIHQWPATLVQPVGSPLSLECTVEGTSNPNLYWYRQAAGRGLQLLFYSVGIGQISSEVPQNLSASRPQDRQFILSSKKLLLSDSGFYLCAWSHRGTDGWSQDNQPQHFGDGTRLSIL.

J is TRBJ2-1 and V is TRBV14, with a possible D match to TRBD1 (6 bases). The germline V and J ends were trimmed by 6 bases and 0 bases, with 24 bases remaining between them. This CDR3 has 19 amino acids. Germline values: CDR1 SGHDN, CDR2 FVKESK. CDR3 residues: CASSLRGIGQTSSYNEQFF. CDR3 nucleotide sequence: TGTGCCAGCAGTCTGCGAGGGATTGGACAGACGAGCTCCTACAATGAGCAGTTCTTC. The complete variable domain, with remaining parts taken from reference TRBV14 and TRBJ2-1, reads EAGVTQFPSHSVIEKGQTVTLRCDPISGHDNLYWYRRVMGKEIKFLLHFVKESKQDESGMPNNRFLAERTGGTYSTLKVQPAELEDSGVYFCASSLRGIGQTSSYNEQFFGPGTRLTVL.

The table lists this clone with a count of one. The chain is built from TRBV6-1 and TRBJ1-1; possible D gene TRBD1, 5 bases. The CDR3 contains 15 residues. From germline, CDR1 is MNHNS and CDR2 SASEGT. V dropped 5 bases and J dropped 3 bases, with 16 bases sitting between them. CDR3 protein: CASSNRRGDDTEAFF. The DNA of the CDR3 is TGTGCCAGCAGTAACCGAAGGGGTGACGACACTGAAGCTTTCTTT.

The chain has TRBV27 and TRBJ2-7, with a possible D match to TRBD2 (6 bases). The CDR3 sequence is 13 residues long. V dropped 4 bases and J dropped 2 bases, with 9 bases sitting between them. Germline V CDR1 and CDR2: MNHEY, SMNVEV (reference sequence). CDR3: CASSWAGPYEQYF. In DNA, the CDR3 is TGTGCCAGCAGTTGGGCGGGGCCCTACGAGCAGTACTTC.

This rearrangement joins TRBV29-1 to TRBJ2-1; no definite D call. Germline V gives CDR1 SQVTM, CDR2 ANQGSEA. The CDR3 covers 14 residues. Deletions cut 3 bases from V and 5 bases from J, with 14 bases between. The CDR3 region has the DNA TGCAGCGTTGACACAGACCTATTTAACAATGAGCAGTTCTTC. It is translated as CSVDTDLFNNEQFF.